The rows below give T cell receptor beta chains drawn from one sample of a study of post-analysis software for immune sequencing data. A single record per CDR3 protein comes from TCRdb applying MiXCR to the PCR reads. This table holds around 250,000 distinct CDR3 sequences, 35% to 40% found once. The sequenced sample was blood. The receptors were sampled from a girl aged 5 to 17 with multiple sclerosis. The CDR3 runs from the conserved cysteine through the conserved F or W. A D gene is named only where the DNA matches it firmly. Rows may omit the clone size; those that give it use once, few, many or a size class.

clone size | J gene | D gene | V gene | CDR3 protein | CDR3 DNA
many | TRBJ1-1 | - | TRBV29-1 | CSVMTGVNTEAFF | TGCAGCGTTATGACAGGAGTGAACACTGAAGCTTTCTTT
few | TRBJ2-3 | - | TRBV5-1 | CASSFPAGPTDTQYF | TGCGCCAGCAGCTTCCCAGCGGGCCCCACAGATACGCAGTATTTT
- | TRBJ1-6 | - | TRBV28 | CASSPSGGVPLHF | TGTGCCAGCAGTCCCTCCGGCGGGGTTCCCCTCCACTTT
many | TRBJ2-5 | - | TRBV29-1 | CSGVQGLETQYF | TGCAGCGGTGTGCAGGGTCTAGAGACCCAGTACTTC
many | TRBJ2-1 | TRBD2 | TRBV5-1 | CASSLEASGKSSYNEQFF | TGCGCCAGCAGCTTGGAGGCTAGCGGTAAGAGCTCCTACAATGAGCAGTTCTTC
- | TRBJ1-1 | - | TRBV10-3 | CAISPGTEAFF | TGTGCCATATCTCCCGGGACTGAAGCTTTCTTT
once | TRBJ1-4 | - | TRBV20-1 | CSAQDRFNEKLFF | TGCAGTGCCCAGGACAGATTTAATGAAAAACTGTTTTTT
- | TRBJ1-3 | - | TRBV25-1 | CATTPWDNTGNTIYF | TGTGCCACCACCCCCTGGGACAACACAGGAAACACCATATATTTT
few | TRBJ1-1 | TRBD1 | TRBV29-1 | CSVEVQGADTEAFF | TGCAGCGTTGAAGTACAGGGGGCTGACACTGAAGCTTTCTTT
- | TRBJ2-3 | TRBD2 | TRBV7-8 | CASSYVTSGMWNTQYF | TGTGCCAGCAGCTACGTGACTAGCGGGATGTGGAATACGCAGTATTTT
many | TRBJ1-2 | TRBD1 | TRBV28 | CASSRQGSYGYTF | TGTGCCAGCAGTCGACAGGGCTCCTATGGCTACACCTTC
many | TRBJ1-1 | TRBD1 | TRBV5-1 | CASSLGSGTGNTEAFF | TGCGCCAGCAGCTTGGGCTCCGGGACAGGCAACACTGAAGCTTTCTTT
many | TRBJ1-2 | - | TRBV7-2 | CASSLPGIVGYTF | TGTGCCAGCAGCTTACCAGGGATCGTGGGCTACACCTTC
many | TRBJ2-1 | - | TRBV7-9 | CASSYLEPLGIGEQFF | TGTGCCAGCAGCTATTTAGAGCCCCTGGGCATTGGCGAGCAGTTCTTC
many | TRBJ2-5 | TRBD2 | TRBV27 | CASRTLAGGSQETQYF | TGTGCCAGCAGAACCCTAGCGGGAGGTTCCCAAGAGACCCAGTACTTC
many | TRBJ2-1 | - | TRBV6-4 | CASSAPAGNEQFF | TGTGCCAGCAGTGCCCCGGCCGGCAATGAGCAGTTCTTC
- | TRBJ2-7 | TRBD1 | TRBV7-6 | CASSPRSGTGVEQYF | TGTGCCAGCAGCCCTAGGTCCGGGACAGGGGTCGAGCAGTACTTC
- | TRBJ2-7 | TRBD2 | TRBV20-1 | CSARTWEGGNEQYF | TGCAGTGCTCGGACCTGGGAGGGCGGCAACGAGCAGTACTTC
many | TRBJ2-1 | - | TRBV10-3 | CAISESGGNYNEQFF | TGTGCCATCAGTGAGTCTGGCGGGAACTACAATGAGCAGTTCTTC
many | TRBJ2-3 | TRBD1 | TRBV15 | CATSRVDRARTDTQYF | TGTGCCACCAGCAGAGTAGACAGGGCTCGCACAGATACGCAGTATTTT
many | TRBJ2-3 | - | TRBV5-1 | CASSHEEGTDTQYF | TGCGCCAGCAGCCACGAGGAGGGTACAGATACGCAGTATTTT
- | TRBJ1-1 | TRBD1 | TRBV27 | CASSPPRTGVNTEAFF | TGTGCCAGCAGTCCACCACGGACAGGGGTGAACACTGAAGCTTTCTTT
many | TRBJ2-1 | TRBD2 | TRBV20-1 | CSANLAGGSPGSYNEQFF | TGCAGTGCTAATCTAGCGGGGGGCTCCCCCGGGTCCTACAATGAGCAGTTCTTC
- | TRBJ2-3 | - | TRBV12-3/TRBV12-4 | CASSFSLSTDTQYF | TGTGCCAGCAGTTTCAGCTTGAGCACAGATACGCAGTATTTT
- | TRBJ1-1 | - | TRBV12-3/TRBV12-4 | CASAREGAFF | TGTGCCAGCGCCAGGGAGGGAGCTTTCTTT
many | TRBJ2-5 | - | TRBV12-3/TRBV12-4 | CASSINRGSETQYF | TGTGCCAGCAGCATAAACAGAGGATCAGAGACCCAGTACTTC
- | TRBJ2-2 | - | TRBV4-1 | CASSQVFGQANTGELFF | TGCGCCAGCAGCCAAGTGTTCGGGCAAGCGAACACCGGGGAGCTGTTTTTT
- | TRBJ2-1 | - | TRBV28 | CATGRIGSSYNEQFF | TGTGCCACGGGCCGGATAGGGAGCTCCTACAATGAGCAGTTCTTC
- | TRBJ2-3 | - | TRBV10-3 | CASRGQSSTDTQYF | TGTGCCTCCCGCGGGCAGAGTAGCACAGATACGCAGTATTTT
many | TRBJ2-1 | - | TRBV5-1 | CASNGGESSYNEQFF | TGCGCCAGCAATGGGGGAGAGAGCTCCTACAATGAGCAGTTCTTC
many | TRBJ2-1 | - | TRBV7-2 | CASSLDPPGATSYNEQFF | TGTGCCAGCAGCTTAGACCCCCCGGGAGCAACCTCCTACAATGAGCAGTTCTTC
- | TRBJ2-7 | TRBD1 | TRBV6-1 | CASRLRTGWSYEQYF | TGTGCCAGCAGACTACGGACAGGGTGGTCCTACGAGCAGTACTTC